The present TCR beta chain was sequenced within a study of cytomegalovirus exposure and HLA in healthy donors. Study-wide results and limits: In an earlier analysis, most TCR beta V segments were productive about 87% or about 30% of the time. Most subjects' HLA-A and HLA-B alleles were reportedly predicted from TCR beta sequences.

PCR involved 60 Vbeta and 13 Jbeta primers. Here immunoSEQ multiplex PCR was the method, and the copy in TCRdb shows in-frame clones only, minus some. Altogether over 95,000 clones are present, approximately 76% being singletons, with the ten largest covering about 2%. This clone showed up just once. Antigen unknown. The CDR3 extends over 15 amino acids. The V segment lost 5 bases and the J segment 4 bases; nucleotides outside the gene matches: 8. CDR1 is SGHRS, CDR2 YFSETQ, per germline. The rearrangement uses TRBV5-1 and TRBJ2-2, with TRBD1 identical over 7 bases. The sample taken for sequencing was PBMCs. The clonotype was recovered from a man in his forties in good health and CMV-seronegative. The CDR3 DNA reads as TGCGCCAGCAGACCGGGACAGTATGGCACCGGGGAGCTGTTTTTT. It is translated as CASRPGQYGTGELFF.